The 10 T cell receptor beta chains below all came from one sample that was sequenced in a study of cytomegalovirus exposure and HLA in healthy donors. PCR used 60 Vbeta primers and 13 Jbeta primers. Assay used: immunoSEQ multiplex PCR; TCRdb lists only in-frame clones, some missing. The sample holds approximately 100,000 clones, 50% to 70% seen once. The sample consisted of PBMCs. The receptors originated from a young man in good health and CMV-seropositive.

Here the CDR3 reads CASSQDGLDSYNEQFF. The DNA of the CDR3 is TGCGCCAGCAGCCAAGATGGACTAGACTCCTACAATGAGCAGTTCTTC. The chain carries TRBV4-1 and TRBJ2-1; TRBD2 agrees at 7 bases. Trimming at V came to 0 bases and at J to 0 bases, leaving 2 bases not matched to a gene. Germline values: CDR1 MGHRA, CDR2 YSYEKL. The CDR3 consists of 16 residues.

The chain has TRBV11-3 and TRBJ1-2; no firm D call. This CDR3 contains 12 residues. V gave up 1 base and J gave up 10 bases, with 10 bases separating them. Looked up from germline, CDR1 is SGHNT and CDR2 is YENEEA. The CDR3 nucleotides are TGTGCCAGCAGCTTAGCCCAGAGGCACTACACCTTC. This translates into CASSLAQRHYTF.

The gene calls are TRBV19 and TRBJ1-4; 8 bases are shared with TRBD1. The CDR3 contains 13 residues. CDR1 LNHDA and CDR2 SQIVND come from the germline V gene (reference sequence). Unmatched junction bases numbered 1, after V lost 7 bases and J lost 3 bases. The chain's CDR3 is CASKDRANEKLFF. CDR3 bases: TGTGCCAGTAAGGACAGGGCTAATGAAAAACTGTTTTTT.

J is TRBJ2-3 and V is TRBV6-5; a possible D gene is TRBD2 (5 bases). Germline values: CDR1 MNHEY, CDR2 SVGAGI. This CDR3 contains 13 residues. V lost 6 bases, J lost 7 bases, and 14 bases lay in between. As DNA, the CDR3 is TGTGCCAGCAGACCGCCCGGGGTGAATACGCAGTATTTT. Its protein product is CASRPPGVNTQYF.

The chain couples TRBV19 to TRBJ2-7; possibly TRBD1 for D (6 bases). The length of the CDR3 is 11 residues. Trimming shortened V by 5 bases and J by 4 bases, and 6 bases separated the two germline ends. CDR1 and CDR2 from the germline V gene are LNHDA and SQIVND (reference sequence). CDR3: CASSDRYEQYF. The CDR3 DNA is TGTGCCAGTAGTGACAGGTACGAGCAGTACTTC.

The CDR3 protein is CASTPDQVQETQYF. The CDR3 DNA follows: TGTGCCAGCACCCCAGACCAGGTCCAAGAGACCCAGTACTTC. The chain joins TRBV7-2 to TRBJ2-5; unclear D gene. Germline assignment: CDR1 SGHTA and CDR2 FQGNSA. The V end lost 7 bases, the J end lost 1 base, and 13 bases lay between the germline ends. The CDR3 sequence is 14 residues long.

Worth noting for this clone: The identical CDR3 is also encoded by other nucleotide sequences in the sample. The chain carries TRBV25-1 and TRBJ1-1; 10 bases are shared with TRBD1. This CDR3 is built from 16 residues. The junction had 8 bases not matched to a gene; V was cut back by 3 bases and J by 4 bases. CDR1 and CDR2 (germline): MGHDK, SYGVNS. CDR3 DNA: TGTGCCAGCAGTGATAAATACCGGGACAGGGGCACTGAAGCTTTCTTT. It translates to CASSDKYRDRGTEAFF.

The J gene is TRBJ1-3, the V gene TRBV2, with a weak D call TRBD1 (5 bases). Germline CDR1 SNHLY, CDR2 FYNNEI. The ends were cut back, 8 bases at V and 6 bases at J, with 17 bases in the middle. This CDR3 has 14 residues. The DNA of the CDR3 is TGTGCCAGCTCAACCGAATCGGGGGAAAACACCATATATTTT. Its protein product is CASSTESGENTIYF.

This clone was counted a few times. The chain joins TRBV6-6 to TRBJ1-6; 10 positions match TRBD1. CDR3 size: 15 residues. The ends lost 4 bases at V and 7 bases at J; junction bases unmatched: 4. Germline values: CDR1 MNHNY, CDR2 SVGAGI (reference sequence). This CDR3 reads CASSSRDRGNSPLHF. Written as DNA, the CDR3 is TGTGCCAGCAGTTCCCGGGACAGGGGCAATTCACCCCTCCACTTT.

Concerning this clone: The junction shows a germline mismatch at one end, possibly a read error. Here the CDR3 DNA reads TGTACCAGCAGGGCAGCAACTAATGAAAAACTGTTTTTT. Protein product: CTSRAATNEKLFF. V usage is TRBV13 and J usage is TRBJ1-4, with D tentatively TRBD1 (5 bases). Germline V lookup: CDR1 PRHDT, CDR2 FYEKMQ (reference sequence). The CDR3 spans 13 residues.